The clone carrying this T cell receptor beta chain was detected only a few times. These data belong to a study of tumour-infiltrating T cells in Burkitt lymphoma. TCRdb keeps only in-frame clones here, not all; method: immunoSEQ multiplex PCR. The sample carries around 48,000 clones, around 32% recorded once. V shed 3 bases and J 11 bases; nucleotides not matched to a gene: 4. The CDR3 length is 11 residues. Germline CDR1 and CDR2: DFQATT and SNEGSKA (reference sequence). The material sequenced was tumor tissue. The chain joins TRBV20-1 to TRBJ2-1; 7 bases align to TRBD2. The TCR comes from a human donor with Burkitt lymphoma. Here the CDR3 DNA reads TGCAGTGCTAGGACCGGGGGGAAGCAGTTCTTC. Protein sequence: CSARTGGKQFF.